The T cell receptor (beta chain) described here comes from a study of blood T cells in healthy people across ages. CDR1 is ENHRY and CDR2 is SYGVKD in the germline V gene. J gave up 6 bases and V 7 bases, and 6 bases lay outside the gene matches. This CDR3 contains 14 residues. Sample-barcoded 5' priming and a J-beta primer mix drove a second PCR of 7 to 11 cycles. TCRdb redid the calling of the 5' RACE reads with MiXCR, one entry per CDR3 protein. The data hold hundreds of thousands of distinct CDR3 sequences, with roughly 25% observed a single time. This clonotype was recorded a few times. A further study also used this sample, focusing on T cells of mothers and their children.

The genes are TRBV10-3 and TRBJ2-2; 9 bases line up with TRBD1. The sequence came from a boy between 10 and 17 years old in good health. Input material: blood. In DNA form, the CDR3 reads TGTGCCATCACCCGGGACAGGGTGGCCGGGGAGCTGTTTTTT. Encoded protein: CAITRDRVAGELFF.